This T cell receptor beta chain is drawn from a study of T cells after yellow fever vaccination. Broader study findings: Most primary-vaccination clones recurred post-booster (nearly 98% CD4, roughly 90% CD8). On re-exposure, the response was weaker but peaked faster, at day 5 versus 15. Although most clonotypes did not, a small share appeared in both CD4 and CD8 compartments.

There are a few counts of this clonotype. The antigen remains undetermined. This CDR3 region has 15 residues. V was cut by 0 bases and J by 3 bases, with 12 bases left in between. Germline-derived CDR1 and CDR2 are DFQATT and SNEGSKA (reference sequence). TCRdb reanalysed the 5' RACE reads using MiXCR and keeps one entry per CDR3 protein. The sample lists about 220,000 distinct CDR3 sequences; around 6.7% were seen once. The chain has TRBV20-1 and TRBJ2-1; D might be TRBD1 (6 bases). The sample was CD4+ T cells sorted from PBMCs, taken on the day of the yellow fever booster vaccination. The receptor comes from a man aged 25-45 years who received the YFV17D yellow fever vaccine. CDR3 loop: CSARDFRDIYNEQFF. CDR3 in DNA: TGCAGTGCTAGAGATTTCCGGGACATCTACAATGAGCAGTTCTTC.